This T cell receptor beta chain was documented in a study of regulatory T cells in long-lasting Graves disease. Described time point: newly diagnosed GD, antithyroid drugs for less than 3 months. After RNA was extracted from PBMCs, the TCR library was made from it. The CDR3 totals 14 residues. With 7 bases removed from V and 3 bases from J, the gap between germline ends came to 12 bases. The germline CDR1 and CDR2 sequences are LGHDT and YNNKEL (reference sequence). Through Arm-PCR of CDR3 regions and iRepertoire HTBI primers, TCR beta libraries were built. From the multiplex PCR reads, TCRdb called clonotypes with MiXCR, one entry per CDR3 protein. Counted here are fewer than 450,000 distinct CDR3 sequences, 14% to 15% occurring once; the ten biggest clones make up about 7.6%. These data were also reused for a study on T cells in Graves' hyperthyroidism and ophthalmopathy. This second study says: When ophthalmopathy did not progress within 18 months, Graves' hyperthyroidism was considered stable. The model forecast ophthalmopathy, anticipating it by a median approximately 7 months before onset.

The rearrangement uses TRBV3-1 and TRBJ2-2; D is unresolved. This clonotype was obtained from a woman in her thirties or forties with Graves disease. The sample in question was peripheral blood mononuclear cells (PBMCs), obtained at new diagnosis, from a patient treated with antithyroid drugs. CDR3 amino acids: CASNIGPDTGELFF. The CDR3 bases are TGTGCCAGCAACATTGGGCCTGACACCGGGGAGCTGTTTTTT.